These 8 T cell receptor beta chains were sequenced from one sample in a study of blood T cell repertoires in COVID-19. Using immunoSEQ multiplex PCR, the repertoire was profiled, and TCRdb retains in-frame clones only, with some absent. The sample contains approximately 350,000 clones, about 83% of which appear only once. Source material: peripheral blood. These receptors were collected from a man aged 30 to 39 with active or convalescent COVID-19.

The CDR3 sequence: CAISESVSHPRNEQFF. CDR3 nucleotides: TGTGCCATCAGTGAGTCAGTGAGCCACCCGAGAAATGAGCAGTTCTTC. J is TRBJ2-1 and V is TRBV10-3, with D unclear. The V end was cut by 0 bases, the J end by 7 bases, with 16 bases between. Germline CDR1 is ENHRY and CDR2 is SYGVKD. The CDR3 contains 16 residues.

There are a few counts of this clone. The CDR3 nucleotides are TGCGCCAGCCCCCCGGGACAAACCTCCACCGGGGAGCTGTTTTTT. Protein product: CASPPGQTSTGELFF. The chain couples TRBV10-1 to TRBJ2-2; D possibly corresponds to TRBD1 (6 bases). The germline CDR1 and CDR2 sequences are WNHNN and SYGVQD (reference sequence). The V end lost 8 bases, the J end lost 4 bases, and 17 bases lay between the germline ends. This CDR3 comprises 15 residues.

The DNA for the CDR3 is TGTGCCAGCAGCGTAACGGGACTAGCGGGGGGCGCAGATACGCAGTATTTT. Translated: CASSVTGLAGGADTQYF. V usage is TRBV9 and J usage is TRBJ2-3; 15 bases map to TRBD2. The germline gives CDR1 SGDLS, CDR2 YYNGEE. The CDR3 runs to 17 residues. Trimming cost V 1 base and J 4 bases; bases outside gene matches: 4.

The chain uses TRBV2 and TRBJ2-7; 7 bases fit TRBD1. Germline trimming cut 4 bases from V and 1 base from J; bases unmatched to any gene: 4. The CDR3 sequence is 14 residues long. Germline CDR1 is SNHLY and CDR2 is FYNNEI. The CDR3 coding sequence is TGTGCCAGCAGTGCGGACAGGCTTTCCTACGAGCAGTACTTC. It is translated as CASSADRLSYEQYF.

This clone was found a few times. V gene TRBV11-3 combines with J gene TRBJ1-6; tentative D call: TRBD1 (5 bases). V lost 3 bases to trimming and J lost 5 bases, with 14 bases between them. Germline V lookup: CDR1 SGHNT, CDR2 YENEEA. CDR3 length: 16 amino acids. CDR3 amino acids: CASSFIAGQNNSPLHF. DNA for the CDR3: TGTGCCAGCAGCTTCATTGCGGGGCAAAATAATTCACCCCTCCACTTT.

This chain connects TRBV7-3 to TRBJ2-2; weak D call: TRBD2 (5 bases). Per germline, CDR1 SGHTA and CDR2 FQGTGA. V lost 6 bases and J 6 bases, leaving 14 bases between the germline ends. This CDR3 spans 14 amino acids. The DNA of the CDR3 is TGTGCCAGCAGTCATGCCGGGGTTGCCGGGGAGCTGTTTTTT. Protein sequence: CASSHAGVAGELFF.

The rearrangement joins TRBV9 to TRBJ2-7; D remains unclear. Trimming pared 0 bases from V and 5 bases from J, leaving 15 bases between. The CDR3 length is 15 residues. CDR1 is SGDLS and CDR2 is YYNGEE in the germline V gene. CDR3 coding DNA: TGTGCCAGCAGCGTAGGATGGTCAGGATCGAACGAGCAGTACTTC. Amino acid sequence: CASSVGWSGSNEQYF.

This chain joins TRBV12-3 or TRBV12-4 and TRBJ1-2, with D unclear. This CDR3 spans 12 amino acids. V was shortened by 3 bases and J by 4 bases, with 6 bases between the two germline ends. The CDR3 bases are TGTGCCAGCAGTTTGCAGTTCTATGGCTACACCTTC. It encodes CASSLQFYGYTF.